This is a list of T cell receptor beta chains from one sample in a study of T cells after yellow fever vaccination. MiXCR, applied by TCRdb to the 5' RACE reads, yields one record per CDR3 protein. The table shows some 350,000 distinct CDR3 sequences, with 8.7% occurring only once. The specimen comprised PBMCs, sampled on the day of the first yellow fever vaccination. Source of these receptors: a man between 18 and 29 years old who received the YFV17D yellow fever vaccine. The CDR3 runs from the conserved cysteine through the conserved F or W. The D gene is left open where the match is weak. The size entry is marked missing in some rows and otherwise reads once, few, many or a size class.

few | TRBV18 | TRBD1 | CASSLTGGSYNSPLHF
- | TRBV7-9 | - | CASSFRQGHGYTF
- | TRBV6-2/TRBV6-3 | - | CASSPIRGGNNEQFF
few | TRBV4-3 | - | CASSQGYGGGTDTQYF
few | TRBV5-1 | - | CASRYGPVTEAFF
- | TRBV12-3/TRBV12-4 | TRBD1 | CASSLTPGTANYGYTF
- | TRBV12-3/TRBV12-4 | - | CASSPRVGIENGHTEAFF
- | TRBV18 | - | CASSPRAENGYTF
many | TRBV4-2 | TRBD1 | CASSTLTGARGNYGYTF
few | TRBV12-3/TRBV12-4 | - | CASWRRGLETQYF
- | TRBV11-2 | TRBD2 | CASSLDGRGINTGELFF
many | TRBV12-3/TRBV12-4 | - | CASSYGSSRTEQYF
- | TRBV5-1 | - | CASSPERAGETQYF
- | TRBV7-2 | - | CASSLDPGAGYGYTF
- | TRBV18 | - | CASSPPVFTGPKNTEAFF
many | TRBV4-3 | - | CASSQDNPDTGELFF
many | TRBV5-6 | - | CASTLTSLPYNEQFF
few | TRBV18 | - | CASSPARAEETQYF
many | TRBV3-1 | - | CASSQGGGGNTIYF
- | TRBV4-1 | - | CASSQSARIEQYF
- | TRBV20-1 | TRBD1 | CSARQGINYGYTF
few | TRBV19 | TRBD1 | CASRATGVADTQYF
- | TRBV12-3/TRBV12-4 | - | CASGSGEQFF